The 8 T cell receptor beta chains presented below share a single source sample, sequenced in a study of identical twins. TCRdb reprocessed the 5' RACE reads with MiXCR, giving one entry per CDR3 protein. The table records roughly 470,000 distinct CDR3 sequences, approximately 15% of them present only once. This sample was shared with a second study, whose subject was yellow fever vaccine responses in identical twins.

The material sequenced was CD4+ T cells sorted from blood. These receptors were taken from a woman aged 18-29 years in good health.

The table lists this clonotype with a few counts. This sequence joins TRBV20-1 and TRBJ2-6; D unclear. This CDR3 is built from 14 residues. Per the germline V gene, CDR1 is DFQATT and CDR2 is SNEGSKA (reference sequence). Trimming removed 3 bases at V and 0 bases at J, with 6 bases between. The CDR3 DNA reads as TGCAGTGCTAGCTTGGGCTCTGGGGCCAACGTCCTGACTTTC. It yields the protein CSASLGSGANVLTF.

V is TRBV12-5 and J is TRBJ2-1; TRBD2 might be the D (5 bases). Between the trimmed V and J ends, which lost 6 bases and 10 bases, there was a span of 16 bases. The CDR3 length is 13 residues. Germline lookup yields CDR1 LGHNT and CDR2 FRNRAP. As DNA, the CDR3 is TGTGCTAGTGGCGCCGGGGTCCAAGGAGAGCAGTTCTTC. Residues: CASGAGVQGEQFF. Filled out from reference TRBV12-5 and TRBJ2-1, the complete variable domain reads DARVTQTPRHKVTEMGQEVTMRCQPILGHNTVFWYRQTMMQGLELLAYFRNRAPLDDSGMPKDRFSAEMPDATLATLKIQPSEPRDSAVYFCASGAGVQGEQFFGPGTRLTVL.

The V gene is TRBV5-1, the J gene TRBJ2-1, with 10 bases aligning to TRBD2. CDR3 size: 16 residues. Germline V gene data show CDR1 as SGHRS and CDR2 as YFSETQ. V lost 0 bases to trimming and J lost 4 bases; unmatched junction nucleotides: 4. Written as DNA, the CDR3 is TGCGCCAGCAGCTTGGCCCAACTAGCGGGGTACAATGAGCAGTTCTTC. The encoded protein is CASSLAQLAGYNEQFF. Full variable domain (missing parts from reference TRBV5-1 and TRBJ2-1): KAGVTQTPRYLIKTRGQQVTLSCSPISGHRSVSWYQQTPGQGLQFLFEYFSETQRNKGNFPGRFSGRQFSNSRSEMNVSTLELGDSALYLCASSLAQLAGYNEQFFGPGTRLTVL.

The V gene is TRBV7-2, the J gene TRBJ2-3; perhaps TRBD1 as D (7 bases). Trimming pared 1 base from V and 5 bases from J, leaving 16 bases between. Looked up from germline, CDR1 is SGHTA and CDR2 is FQGNSA. CDR3 length: 16 residues. The CDR3 loop is CASSLDFRGAIDTQYF. The CDR3 DNA sequence: TGTGCCAGCAGCTTAGACTTCAGGGGGGCGATAGATACGCAGTATTTT. Complete variable domain (other parts from reference TRBV7-2 and TRBJ2-3): GAGVSQSPSNKVTEKGKDVELRCDPISGHTALYWYRQSLGQGLEFLIYFQGNSAPDKSGLPSDRFSAERTGGSVSTLTIQRTQQEDSAVYLCASSLDFRGAIDTQYFGPGTRLTVL.

This clonotype has at least ten counts. The chain couples TRBV5-1 to TRBJ2-7, with D maybe TRBD1 (6 bases). The germline V and J ends were trimmed by 6 bases and 0 bases, with 10 bases remaining between them. The CDR3 totals 13 residues. Germline lookup yields CDR1 SGHRS and CDR2 YFSETQ. The chain's CDR3 is CASTLQGSYEQYF. The CDR3 DNA reads as TGCGCCAGCACGTTACAGGGCTCCTACGAGCAGTACTTC. Filled out from reference TRBV5-1 and TRBJ2-7, the complete variable domain reads KAGVTQTPRYLIKTRGQQVTLSCSPISGHRSVSWYQQTPGQGLQFLFEYFSETQRNKGNFPGRFSGRQFSNSRSEMNVSTLELGDSALYLCASTLQGSYEQYFGPGTRLTVT.

The chain joins TRBV11-1 to TRBJ2-1, with 10 bases lining up with TRBD2. This CDR3 has 16 amino acids. The germline V gene encodes CDR1 SGHAT and CDR2 FQDESV (reference sequence). The ends lost 6 bases at V and 6 bases at J; junction bases unmatched: 11. The CDR3 is CASRTKPSGGANEQFF. Written as DNA, the CDR3 is TGTGCCAGCAGAACCAAACCCAGCGGGGGGGCCAATGAGCAGTTCTTC.

Only a few counts were recorded for this clonotype. The chain couples TRBV19 to TRBJ2-5; tentatively, D is TRBD1 (6 bases). The germline V gene encodes CDR1 LNHDA and CDR2 SQIVND (reference sequence). Trimming took off 5 bases at V and 7 bases at J, with 11 bases between the two ends. The CDR3 is 12 residues long. The CDR3 spells CASSGTLGTQYF. The CDR3 coding sequence is TGTGCCAGTAGTGGGACACTAGGGACCCAGTACTTC.

The chain uses TRBV28 and TRBJ2-2, with a weak D call TRBD2 (7 bases). Germline CDR1 and CDR2: MDHEN and SYDVKM. Deletions cut 6 bases from V and 1 base from J, with 12 bases between. This CDR3 region has 15 residues. The CDR3 bases are TGTGCCAGCAGGGGCGGGGGCCGGAACACCGGGGAGCTGTTTTTT. As protein: CASRGGGRNTGELFF.